The text below deals with one TCR beta chain. The antigen is unknown. Time point reported: blood 4 weeks post-SBRT, at nephrectomy. Stated treatment: 15 Gy SBRT to primary tumor, nephrectomy 4 weeks later. Nephrectomy followed 15 Gy stereotactic body radiation by 4 weeks. This renal cell carcinoma was of the clear cell type. This sample is part of a study of radiation and T cells in renal cell carcinoma. Findings of the study overall: In blood, top tumor clones expanded by 2 weeks, shrinking by 4.

The germline V gene encodes CDR1 MNHEY and CDR2 SVGAGI. Trimming took 2 bases from V and 5 from J; bases not matched to a gene: 11. The CDR3 sequence is 16 residues long. Some clones are missing from TCRdb's copy, which holds only in-frame ones; the method was immunoSEQ multiplex PCR. The repertoire holds approximately 70,000 clones, with roughly 80% as singletons. This chain links TRBV6-5 with TRBJ2-7, with 8 positions matching TRBD1. This clonotype originated in a man aged 55 to 70 with renal cell carcinoma. This sample comprised blood, obtained from a patient whose treatment included radiotherapy and nephrectomy. The CDR3, as DNA: TGTGCCAGCAGTTACCTTGACAGGGGTATAAGGAACGAGCAGTACTTC. Translating gives CASSYLDRGIRNEQYF.